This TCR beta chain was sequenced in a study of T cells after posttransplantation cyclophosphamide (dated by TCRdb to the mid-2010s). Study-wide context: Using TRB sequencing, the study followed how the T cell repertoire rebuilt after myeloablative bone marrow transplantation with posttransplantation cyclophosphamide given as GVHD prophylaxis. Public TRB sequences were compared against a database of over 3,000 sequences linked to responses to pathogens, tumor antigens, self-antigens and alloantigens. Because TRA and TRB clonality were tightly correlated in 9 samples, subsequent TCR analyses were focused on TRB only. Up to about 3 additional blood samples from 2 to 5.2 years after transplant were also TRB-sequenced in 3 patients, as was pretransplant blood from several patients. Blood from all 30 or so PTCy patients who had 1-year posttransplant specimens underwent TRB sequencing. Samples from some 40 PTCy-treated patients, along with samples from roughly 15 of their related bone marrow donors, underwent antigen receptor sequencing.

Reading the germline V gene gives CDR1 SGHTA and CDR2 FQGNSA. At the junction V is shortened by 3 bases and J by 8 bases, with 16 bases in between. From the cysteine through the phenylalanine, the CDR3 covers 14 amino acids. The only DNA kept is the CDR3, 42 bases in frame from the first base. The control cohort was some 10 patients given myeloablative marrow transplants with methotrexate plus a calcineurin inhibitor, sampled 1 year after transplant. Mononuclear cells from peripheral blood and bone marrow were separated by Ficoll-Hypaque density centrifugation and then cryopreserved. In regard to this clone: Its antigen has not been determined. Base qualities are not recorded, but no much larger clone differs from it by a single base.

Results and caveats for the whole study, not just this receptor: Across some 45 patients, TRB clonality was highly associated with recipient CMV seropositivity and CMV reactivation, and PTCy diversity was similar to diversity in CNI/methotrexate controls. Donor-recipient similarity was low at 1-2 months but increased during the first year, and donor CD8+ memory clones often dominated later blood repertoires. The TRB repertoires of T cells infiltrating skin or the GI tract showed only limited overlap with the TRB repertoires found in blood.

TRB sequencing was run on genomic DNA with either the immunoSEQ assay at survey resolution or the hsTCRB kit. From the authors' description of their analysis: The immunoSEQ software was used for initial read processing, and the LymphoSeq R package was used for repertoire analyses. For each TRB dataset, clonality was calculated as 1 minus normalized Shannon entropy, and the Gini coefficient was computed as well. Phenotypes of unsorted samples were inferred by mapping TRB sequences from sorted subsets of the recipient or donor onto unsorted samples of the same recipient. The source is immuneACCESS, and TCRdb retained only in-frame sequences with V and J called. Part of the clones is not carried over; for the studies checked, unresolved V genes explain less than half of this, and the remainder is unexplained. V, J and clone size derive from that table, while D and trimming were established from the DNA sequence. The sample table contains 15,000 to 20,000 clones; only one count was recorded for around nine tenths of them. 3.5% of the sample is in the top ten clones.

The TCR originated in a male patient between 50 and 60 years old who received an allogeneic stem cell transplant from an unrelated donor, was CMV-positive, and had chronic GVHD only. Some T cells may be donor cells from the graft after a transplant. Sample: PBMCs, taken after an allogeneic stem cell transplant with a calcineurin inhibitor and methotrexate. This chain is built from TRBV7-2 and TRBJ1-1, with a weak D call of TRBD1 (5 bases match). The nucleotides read TGTGCCAGCAGCTTCGGGGGTGCGGCCTGGGAAGCTTTCTTT. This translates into CASSFGGAAWEAFF.